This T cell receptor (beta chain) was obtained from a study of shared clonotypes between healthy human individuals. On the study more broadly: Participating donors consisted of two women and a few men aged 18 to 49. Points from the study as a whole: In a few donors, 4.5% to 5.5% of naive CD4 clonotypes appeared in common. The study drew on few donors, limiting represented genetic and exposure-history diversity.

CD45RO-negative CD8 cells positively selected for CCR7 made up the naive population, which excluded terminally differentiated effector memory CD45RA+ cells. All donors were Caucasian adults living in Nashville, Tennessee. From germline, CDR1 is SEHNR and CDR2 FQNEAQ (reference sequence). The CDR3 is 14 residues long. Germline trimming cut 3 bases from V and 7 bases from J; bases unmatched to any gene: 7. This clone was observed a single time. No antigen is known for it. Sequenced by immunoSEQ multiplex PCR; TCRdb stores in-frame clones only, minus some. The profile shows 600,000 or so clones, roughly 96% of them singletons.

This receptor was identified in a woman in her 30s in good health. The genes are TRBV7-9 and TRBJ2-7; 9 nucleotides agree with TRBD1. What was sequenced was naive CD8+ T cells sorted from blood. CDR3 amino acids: CASSFGTGLGEQYF. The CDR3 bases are TGTGCCAGCAGCTTTGGGACAGGGCTTGGAGAGCAGTACTTC.